This TCR beta chain derives from a study of Graves' ophthalmopathy and Graves' hyperthyroidism. Study outcomes and limitations: Using a 13-signature model, the authors split ophthalmopathy from stable hyperthyroidism, with just under 90% sensitivity and around 76% specificity.

Investigators amplified TCR beta CDR3 regions from RNA transcripts. HTBI-primed first-round RT-PCR preceded second-round multiplex PCR. TCRdb redid the calling of the multiplex PCR reads with MiXCR, one entry per CDR3 protein. The table includes more than 1,000,000 distinct CDR3 sequences, 35% to 40% detected once. The CDR3 is made up of 13 amino acids. The V end was cut by 1 base, the J end by 6 bases, with 6 bases between. Germline CDR1 SNHLY, CDR2 FYNNEI. This clonotype was detected many times. No antigen is known for it. This clonotype was obtained from an adult man with Graves' hyperthyroidism. Specimen: peripheral blood or thyroid tissue (not recorded which). The J gene is TRBJ2-2, the V gene TRBV2, with D uncertain. For the CDR3, the DNA is TGTGCCAGCAGTGAAGTCGTAGCCGGGGAGCTGTTTTTT. Its translation: CASSEVVAGELFF.